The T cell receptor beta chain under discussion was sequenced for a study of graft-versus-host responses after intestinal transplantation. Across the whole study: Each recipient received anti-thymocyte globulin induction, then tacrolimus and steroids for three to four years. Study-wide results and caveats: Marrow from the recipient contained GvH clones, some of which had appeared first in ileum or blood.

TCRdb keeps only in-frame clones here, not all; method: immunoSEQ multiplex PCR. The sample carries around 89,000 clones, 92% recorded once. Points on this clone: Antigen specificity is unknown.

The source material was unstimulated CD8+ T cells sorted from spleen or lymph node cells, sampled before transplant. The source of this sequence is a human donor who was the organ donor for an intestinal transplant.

This CDR3 is CAPSGWASYEQYF. CDR3 coding DNA: TGTGCCCCCAGCGGGTGGGCCTCCTACGAGCAGTACTTC. The chain couples TRBV6-1 to TRBJ2-7; perhaps TRBD2 as D (6 bases). This CDR3 comprises 13 residues. The germline V gene has CDR1 MNHNS and CDR2 SASEGT. V was clipped by 11 bases and J by 0 bases, with 14 bases between them.